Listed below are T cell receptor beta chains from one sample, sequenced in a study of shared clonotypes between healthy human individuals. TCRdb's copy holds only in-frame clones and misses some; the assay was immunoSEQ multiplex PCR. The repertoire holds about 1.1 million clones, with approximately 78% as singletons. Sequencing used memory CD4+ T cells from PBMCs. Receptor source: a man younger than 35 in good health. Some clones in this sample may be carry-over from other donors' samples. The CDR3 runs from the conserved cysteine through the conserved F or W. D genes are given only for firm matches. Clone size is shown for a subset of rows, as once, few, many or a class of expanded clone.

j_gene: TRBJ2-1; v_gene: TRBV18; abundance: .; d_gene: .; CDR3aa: CASSGNNEQFF; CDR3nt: TGTGCCAGCTCGGGTAACAATGAGCAGTTCTTC
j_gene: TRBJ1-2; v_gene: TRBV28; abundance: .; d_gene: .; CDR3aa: CASSQDSWDGYTF; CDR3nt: TGTGCCAGCAGCCAAGACAGTTGGGATGGCTACACCTTC
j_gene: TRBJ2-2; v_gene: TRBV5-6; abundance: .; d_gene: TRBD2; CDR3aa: CASSPGGGNTGELFF; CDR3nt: TGTGCCAGCAGCCCCGGGGGGGGCAATACCGGGGAGCTGTTTTTT
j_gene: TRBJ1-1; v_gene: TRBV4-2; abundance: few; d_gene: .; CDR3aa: CASSQEWGERAFF; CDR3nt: TGTGCCAGCAGCCAAGAGTGGGGCGAGCGGGCTTTCTTT
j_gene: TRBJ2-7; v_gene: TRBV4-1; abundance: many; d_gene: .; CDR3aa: CASSQEGLALWDEQYF; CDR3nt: TGCGCCAGCAGCCAAGAGGGCCTGGCGTTGTGGGACGAGCAGTACTTC
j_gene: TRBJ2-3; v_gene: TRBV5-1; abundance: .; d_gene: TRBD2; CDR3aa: CASSLSAGGGPDTQYF; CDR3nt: TGCGCCAGCAGCTTGAGTGCGGGAGGGGGCCCAGATACGCAGTATTTT
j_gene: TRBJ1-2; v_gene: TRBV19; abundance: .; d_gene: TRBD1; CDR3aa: CASSILRGSYGYTF; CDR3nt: TGTGCCAGTAGTATCCTCAGGGGGAGCTATGGCTACACCTTC
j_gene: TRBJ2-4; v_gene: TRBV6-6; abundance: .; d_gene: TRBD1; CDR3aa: CASSTGQGVGNIQYF; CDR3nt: TGTGCCAGCAGTACCGGACAGGGGGTCGGAAACATTCAGTACTTC
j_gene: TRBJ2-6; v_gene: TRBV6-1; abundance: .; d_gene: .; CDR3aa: CASSESPTGANVLTF; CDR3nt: TGTGCCAGCAGTGAATCCCCTACTGGGGCCAACGTCCTGACTTTC
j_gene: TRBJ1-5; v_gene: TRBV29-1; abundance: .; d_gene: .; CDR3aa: CSVGSGSHQPQHF; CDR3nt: TGCAGCGTGGGATCCGGGTCACATCAGCCCCAGCATTTT
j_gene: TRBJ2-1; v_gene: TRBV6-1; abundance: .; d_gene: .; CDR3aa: CASSLSSEQFF; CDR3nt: TGTGCCAGCAGCCTTAGCTCGGAGCAGTTCTTC
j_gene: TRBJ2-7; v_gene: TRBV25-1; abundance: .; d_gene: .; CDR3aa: CASSELRGQSHEQYF; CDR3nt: TGTGCCAGCAGTGAATTACGGGGGCAGAGCCACGAGCAGTACTTC
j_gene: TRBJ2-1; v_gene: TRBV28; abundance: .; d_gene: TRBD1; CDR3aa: CASSSKATRDRDNEQFF; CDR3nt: TGTGCCAGCAGTTCCAAAGCTACCCGGGACAGGGACAATGAGCAGTTCTTC
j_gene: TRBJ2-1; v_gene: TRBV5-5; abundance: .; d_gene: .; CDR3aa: CASSLGTSSYNEQFF; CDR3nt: TGTGCCAGCAGCTTGGGGACGAGCTCCTACAATGAGCAGTTCTTC
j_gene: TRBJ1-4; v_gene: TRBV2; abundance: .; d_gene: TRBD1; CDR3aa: CASRKQGAWEKLFF; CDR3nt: TGTGCCAGCAGAAAACAGGGGGCTTGGGAAAAACTGTTTTTT
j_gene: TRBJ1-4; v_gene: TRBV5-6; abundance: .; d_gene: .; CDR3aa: CASSLWTAFATNEKLFF; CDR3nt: TGTGCCAGCAGCCTCTGGACGGCCTTTGCAACTAATGAAAAACTGTTTTTT
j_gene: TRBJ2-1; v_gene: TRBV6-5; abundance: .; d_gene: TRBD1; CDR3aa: CASSYKGAVYDEQFF; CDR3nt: TGTGCCAGCAGTTACAAGGGGGCGGTTTACGATGAGCAGTTCTTC
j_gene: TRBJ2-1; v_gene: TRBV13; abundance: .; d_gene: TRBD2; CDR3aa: CASSLIPTSGSNEQFF; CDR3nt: TGTGCCAGCAGCTTAATCCCGACTAGCGGGAGCAATGAGCAGTTCTTC
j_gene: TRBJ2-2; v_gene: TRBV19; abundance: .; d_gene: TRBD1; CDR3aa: CASSTTDRGRAGELFF; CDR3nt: TGTGCCAGTAGTACCACGGACAGGGGAAGGGCCGGGGAGCTGTTTTTT
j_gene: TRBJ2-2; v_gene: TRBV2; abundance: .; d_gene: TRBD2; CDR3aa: CASSEAALAGGVGELFF; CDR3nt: TGTGCCAGCAGTGAAGCTGCCCTAGCGGGAGGGGTAGGGGAGCTGTTTTTT
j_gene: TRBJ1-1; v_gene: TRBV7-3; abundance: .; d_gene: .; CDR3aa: CASSLGGGQGNTEAFF; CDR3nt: TGTGCCAGCAGCTTAGGCGGAGGGCAGGGGAACACTGAAGCTTTCTTT
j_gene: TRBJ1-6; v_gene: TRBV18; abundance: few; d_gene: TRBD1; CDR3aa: CASSPDRGRSPLHF; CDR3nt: TGTGCCAGCTCACCAGACAGGGGGCGCTCACCCCTCCACTTT
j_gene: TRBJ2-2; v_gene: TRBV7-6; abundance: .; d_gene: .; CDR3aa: CASSLSGGFSTGELFF; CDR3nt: TGTGCCAGCAGCTTGTCCGGGGGCTTTTCCACCGGGGAGCTGTTTTTT
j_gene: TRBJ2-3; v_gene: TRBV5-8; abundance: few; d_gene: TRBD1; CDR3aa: CASSRGQMLATDTQYF; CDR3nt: TGTGCCAGCAGCAGGGGACAGATGCTAGCCACAGATACGCAGTATTTT
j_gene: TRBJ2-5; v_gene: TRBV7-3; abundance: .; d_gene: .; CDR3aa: CASSLGPGGQETQYF; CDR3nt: TGTGCCAGCAGCCTCGGCCCCGGGGGCCAAGAGACCCAGTACTTC
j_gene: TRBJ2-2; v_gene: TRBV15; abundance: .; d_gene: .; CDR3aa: CATSGNAGELFF; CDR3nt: TGTGCCACCAGCGGGAATGCCGGGGAGCTGTTTTTT
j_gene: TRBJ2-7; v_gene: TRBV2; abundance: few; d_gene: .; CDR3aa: CASSTDSPPDEQYF; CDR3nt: TGTGCCAGCAGTACAGACTCTCCTCCCGACGAGCAGTACTTC
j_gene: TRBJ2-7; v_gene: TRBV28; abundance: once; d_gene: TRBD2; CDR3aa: CASSLAGGPMYEQYF; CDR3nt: TGTGCCAGCAGTTTAGCGGGAGGGCCTATGTACGAGCAGTACTTC
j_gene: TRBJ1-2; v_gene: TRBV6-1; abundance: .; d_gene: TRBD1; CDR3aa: CASSVDRGNYGYTF; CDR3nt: TGTGCCAGCAGCGTTGACAGGGGTAACTATGGCTACACCTTC
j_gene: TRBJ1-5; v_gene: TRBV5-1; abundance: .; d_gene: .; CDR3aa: CASSLESPGEQPQHF; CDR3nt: TGCGCCAGCAGCTTGGAGTCCCCGGGGGAACAGCCCCAGCATTTT
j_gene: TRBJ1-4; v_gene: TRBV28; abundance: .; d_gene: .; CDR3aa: CACRRGFRLAKLFF; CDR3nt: TGTGCCTGTCGTCGGGGGTTCCGGTTGGCAAAACTGTTTTTT
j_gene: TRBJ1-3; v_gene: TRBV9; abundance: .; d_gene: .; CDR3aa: CASSVGDRNRNTIYF; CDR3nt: TGTGCCAGCAGCGTTGGGGACCGCAACAGAAACACCATATATTTT
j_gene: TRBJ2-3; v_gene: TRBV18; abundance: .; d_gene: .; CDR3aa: CASSPNGDTQYF; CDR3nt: TGTGCCAGCTCACCGAATGGAGATACGCAGTATTTT
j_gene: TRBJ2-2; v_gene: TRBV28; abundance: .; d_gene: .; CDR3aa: CASSRGRYTGELFF; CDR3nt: TGTGCCAGCTCCAGAGGGAGGTATACCGGGGAGCTGTTTTTT
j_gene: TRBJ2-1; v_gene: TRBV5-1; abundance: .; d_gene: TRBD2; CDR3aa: CASSLAGGPDEQFF; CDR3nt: TGCGCCAGCAGCTTAGCGGGAGGACCCGATGAGCAGTTCTTC
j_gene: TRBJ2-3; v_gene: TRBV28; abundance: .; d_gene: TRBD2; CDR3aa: CASRGTGGRMDTQYF; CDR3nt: TGTGCCAGCAGGGGGACGGGCGGGAGGATGGATACGCAGTATTTT
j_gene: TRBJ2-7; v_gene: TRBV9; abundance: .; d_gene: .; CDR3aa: CASSVSEGRAREQYF; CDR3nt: TGTGCCAGCAGCGTATCCGAGGGGAGAGCCCGAGAGCAGTACTTC
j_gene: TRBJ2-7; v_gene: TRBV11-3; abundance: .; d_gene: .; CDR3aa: CASSLGPPYEQYF; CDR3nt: TGTGCCAGCAGCTTAGGCCCGCCTTACGAGCAGTACTTC
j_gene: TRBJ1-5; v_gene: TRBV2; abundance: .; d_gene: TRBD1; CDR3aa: CASSRDRAWRQPQHF; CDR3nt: TGTGCCAGCAGCCGGGACAGGGCCTGGAGGCAGCCCCAGCATTTT
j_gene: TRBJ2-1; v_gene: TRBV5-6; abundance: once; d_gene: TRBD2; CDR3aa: CASSELAGDNEQFF; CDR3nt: TGTGCCAGCAGCGAACTAGCGGGAGACAATGAGCAGTTCTTC
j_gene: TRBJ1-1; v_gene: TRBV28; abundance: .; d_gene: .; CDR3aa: CASATRGGNTEAFF; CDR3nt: TGTGCCAGCGCAACCCGAGGAGGGAACACTGAAGCTTTCTTT
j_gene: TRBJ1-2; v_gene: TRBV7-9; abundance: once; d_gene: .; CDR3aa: CASSLDRGGYTF; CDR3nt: TGTGCCAGCAGCTTAGATAGGGGGGGCTACACCTTC
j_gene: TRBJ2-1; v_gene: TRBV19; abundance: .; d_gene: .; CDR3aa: CASSPLRGDNEQFF; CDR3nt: TGTGCCAGTAGCCCCCTGAGGGGGGACAATGAGCAGTTCTTC
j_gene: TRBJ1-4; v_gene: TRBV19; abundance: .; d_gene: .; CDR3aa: CASNRAAATNEKLFF; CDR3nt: TGTGCCAGTAACCGGGCAGCTGCAACTAATGAAAAACTGTTTTTT
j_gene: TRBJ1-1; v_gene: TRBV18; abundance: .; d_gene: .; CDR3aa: CASSPGLQGEAFF; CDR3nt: TGTGCCAGCTCACCAGGGTTGCAGGGTGAAGCTTTCTTT
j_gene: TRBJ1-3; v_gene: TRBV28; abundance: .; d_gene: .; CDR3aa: CASSFGGITGNTIYF; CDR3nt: TGTGCCAGCAGTTTTGGTGGGATAACTGGAAACACCATATATTTT
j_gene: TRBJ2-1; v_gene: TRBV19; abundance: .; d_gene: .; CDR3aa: CASNTRIRDDEQFF; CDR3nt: TGTGCCAGTAATACTAGAATACGGGACGATGAGCAGTTCTTC
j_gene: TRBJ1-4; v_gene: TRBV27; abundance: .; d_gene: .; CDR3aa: CASSWRSYPAKGEKLFF; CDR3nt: TGTGCCAGCAGTTGGAGGTCTTATCCAGCCAAGGGGGAAAAACTGTTTTTT
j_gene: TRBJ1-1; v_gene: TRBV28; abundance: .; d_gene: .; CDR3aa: CASRLGTEAFF; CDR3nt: TGTGCCAGCCGCCTAGGGACTGAAGCTTTCTTT
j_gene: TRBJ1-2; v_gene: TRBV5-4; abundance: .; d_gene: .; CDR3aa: CASSSWPSGGFGGYTF; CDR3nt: TGTGCCAGCAGCTCATGGCCATCGGGGGGCTTTGGTGGCTACACCTTC
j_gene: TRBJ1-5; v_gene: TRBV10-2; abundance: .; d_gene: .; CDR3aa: CATQRGEGQPQHF; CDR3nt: TGCGCCACCCAGAGGGGGGAAGGCCAGCCCCAGCATTTT
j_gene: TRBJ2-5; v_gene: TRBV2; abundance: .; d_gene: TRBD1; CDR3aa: CASSGNRGNQETQYF; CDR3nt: TGTGCCAGCAGCGGAAACAGGGGAAACCAAGAGACCCAGTACTTC